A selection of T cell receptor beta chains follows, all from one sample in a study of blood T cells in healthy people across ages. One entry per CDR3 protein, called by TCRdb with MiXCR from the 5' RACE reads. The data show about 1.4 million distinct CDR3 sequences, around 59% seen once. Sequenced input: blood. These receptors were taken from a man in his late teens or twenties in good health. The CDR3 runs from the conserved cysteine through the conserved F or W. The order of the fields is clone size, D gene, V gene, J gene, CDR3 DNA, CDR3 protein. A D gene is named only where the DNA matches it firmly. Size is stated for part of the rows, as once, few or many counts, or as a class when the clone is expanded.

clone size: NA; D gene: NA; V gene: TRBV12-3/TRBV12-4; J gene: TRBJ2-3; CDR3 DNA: TGTGCCAGCACTCCAGCCGGCAATACGCAGTATTTT; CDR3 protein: CASTPAGNTQYF
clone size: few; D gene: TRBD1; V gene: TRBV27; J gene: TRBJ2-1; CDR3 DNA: TGTGCCAGCACACCCCTTGAGGGACAGGGGTACGGAAATGAGCAGTTCTTC; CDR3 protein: CASTPLEGQGYGNEQFF
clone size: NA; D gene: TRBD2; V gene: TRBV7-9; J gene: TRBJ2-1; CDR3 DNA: TGTGCCAGCAGCTTATGGGGGGGCCCGGGACTAGCGGGACTCTACAATGAGCAGTTCTTC; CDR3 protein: CASSLWGGPGLAGLYNEQFF
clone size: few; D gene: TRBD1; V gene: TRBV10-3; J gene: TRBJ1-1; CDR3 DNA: TGTGCCATCAGTGAGTCCGGCGGGGGACAGATTTACACTGAAGCTTTCTTT; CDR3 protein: CAISESGGGQIYTEAFF
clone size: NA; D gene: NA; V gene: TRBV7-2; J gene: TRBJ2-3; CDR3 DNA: TGTGCCAGCAGCCCCTCTCCGGGGGATCGCACAGATACGCAGTATTTT; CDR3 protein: CASSPSPGDRTDTQYF
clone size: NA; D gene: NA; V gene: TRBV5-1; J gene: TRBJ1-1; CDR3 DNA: TGCGCCAGCAGCTTGTTTTTGGTCAACACTGAAGCTTTCTTT; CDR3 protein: CASSLFLVNTEAFF
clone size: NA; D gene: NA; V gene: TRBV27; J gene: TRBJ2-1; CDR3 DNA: TGTGCCAGCAGTTTAGCGGGGCGACAGGCCCACTTCAACTACAATGAGCAGTTCTTC; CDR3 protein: CASSLAGRQAHFNYNEQFF
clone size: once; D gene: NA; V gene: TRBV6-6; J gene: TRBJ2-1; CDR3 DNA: TGTGCCAGCAGTTACCCAGCCGACAGGGAGCAGTTCTTC; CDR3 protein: CASSYPADREQFF
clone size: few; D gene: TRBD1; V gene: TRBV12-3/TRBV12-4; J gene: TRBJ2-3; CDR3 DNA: TGTGCCAGCCGGGCCTGGGGACAGGACACAGATACGCAGTATTTT; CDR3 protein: CASRAWGQDTDTQYF
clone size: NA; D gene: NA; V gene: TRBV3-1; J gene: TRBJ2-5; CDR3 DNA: TGTGCCAGCAGCCGAGACGGACGAAAGACCCAGTACTTC; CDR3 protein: CASSRDGRKTQYF
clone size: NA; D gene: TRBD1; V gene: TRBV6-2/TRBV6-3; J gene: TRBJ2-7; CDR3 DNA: TGTGCCAGCAGTGAACCGGGACAGGGGCGCGAGCAGTACTTC; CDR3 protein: CASSEPGQGREQYF
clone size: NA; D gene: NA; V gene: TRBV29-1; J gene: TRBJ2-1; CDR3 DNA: TGCAGCGTTCTGGCCCCAGTAGGAATCGGCGGCAATGAGCAGTTCTTC; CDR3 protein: CSVLAPVGIGGNEQFF
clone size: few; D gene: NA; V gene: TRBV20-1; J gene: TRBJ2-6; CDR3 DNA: TGCAGTGCGAAATATGGGAGAGACTCTGGGGCCAACGTCCTGACTTTC; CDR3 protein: CSAKYGRDSGANVLTF
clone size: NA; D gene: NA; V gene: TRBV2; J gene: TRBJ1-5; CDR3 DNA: TGTGCCAGCAGTGGTTTCGGTCAGCCCCAGCATTTT; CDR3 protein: CASSGFGQPQHF
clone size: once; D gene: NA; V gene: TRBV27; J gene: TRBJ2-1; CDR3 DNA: TGTGCCAGCAGTTTATGGACCACCTCCTACGAGCAGTTCTTC; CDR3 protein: CASSLWTTSYEQFF
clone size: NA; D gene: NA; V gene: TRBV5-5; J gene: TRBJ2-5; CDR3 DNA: TGTGCCAGCAGCTTTTTAGGGGAGGTGGAGACCCAGTACTTC; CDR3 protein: CASSFLGEVETQYF
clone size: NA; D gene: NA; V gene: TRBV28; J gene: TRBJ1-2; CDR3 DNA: TGTGCCAGCAGGTCGGTGACCTTGGACTATGGCTACACCTTC; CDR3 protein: CASRSVTLDYGYTF
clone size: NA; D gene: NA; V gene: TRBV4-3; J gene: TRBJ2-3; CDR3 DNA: TGCGCCAGCAGCCCCCCCGGACGCGGGGTGGATACGCAGTATTTT; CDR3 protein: CASSPPGRGVDTQYF
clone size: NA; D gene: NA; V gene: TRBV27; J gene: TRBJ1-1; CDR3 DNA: TGTGCCAGCAGTTTCAGGTCCCGGAACACTGAAGCTTTCTTT; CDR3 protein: CASSFRSRNTEAFF
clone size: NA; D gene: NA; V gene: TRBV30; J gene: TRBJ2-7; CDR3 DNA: TGTGCCGGGAGTATACCGAGCGAGCAGTACTTC; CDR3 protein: CAGSIPSEQYF
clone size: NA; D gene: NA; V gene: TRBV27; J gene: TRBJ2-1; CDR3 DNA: TGTGCCAGCAGTTCGGGGTTCACCTACAATGAGCAGTTCTTC; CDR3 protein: CASSSGFTYNEQFF
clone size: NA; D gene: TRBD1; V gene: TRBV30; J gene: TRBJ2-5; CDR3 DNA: TGTGCCTGGATGGGACAGGCCCTCCAAGAGACCCAGTACTTC; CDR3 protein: CAWMGQALQETQYF
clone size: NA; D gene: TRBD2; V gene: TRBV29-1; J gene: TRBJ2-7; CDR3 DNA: TGCAGCGCCTTAGCGGGTGCATCCTACGAGCAGTACTTC; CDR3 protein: CSALAGASYEQYF
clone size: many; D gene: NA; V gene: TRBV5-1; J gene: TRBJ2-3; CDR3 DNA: TGCGCCAGCAGCTTGGAGGGAAGGAGCACAGATACGCAGTATTTT; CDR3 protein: CASSLEGRSTDTQYF
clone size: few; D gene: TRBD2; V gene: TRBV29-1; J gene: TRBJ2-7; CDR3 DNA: TGCAGCGTTGCCGGGGGGGGCGCAGGGGAGCAGTACTTC; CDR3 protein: CSVAGGGAGEQYF
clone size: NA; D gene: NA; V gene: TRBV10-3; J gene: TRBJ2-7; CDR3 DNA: TGTGCCATCAGCCCCGAGGAGCACGAGCAGTACTTC; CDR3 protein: CAISPEEHEQYF
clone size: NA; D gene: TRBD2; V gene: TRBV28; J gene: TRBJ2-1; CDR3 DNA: TGTGCCAGCTGGGAGGGAAATGAGCAGTTCTTC; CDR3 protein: CASWEGNEQFF
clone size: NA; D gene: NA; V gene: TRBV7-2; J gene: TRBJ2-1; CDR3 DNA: TGTGCCAGCAGCTTCGACTCGTCGAGCTCCTACAATGAGCAGTTCTTC; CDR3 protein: CASSFDSSSSYNEQFF
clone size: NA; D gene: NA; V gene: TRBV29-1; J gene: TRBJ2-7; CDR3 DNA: TGCAGCGTTGAAGATCATCTCCACGAGCAGTACTTC; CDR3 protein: CSVEDHLHEQYF
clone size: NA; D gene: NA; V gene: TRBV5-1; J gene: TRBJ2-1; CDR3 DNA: TGCGCCAGCAGCTTGTCGGCAGCTTACAATGAGCAGTTCTTC; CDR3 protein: CASSLSAAYNEQFF
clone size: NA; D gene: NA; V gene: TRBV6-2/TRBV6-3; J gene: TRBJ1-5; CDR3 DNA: TGTGCCAGCAGTTACTTTGGGGGAGTTGGCAATCAGCCCCAGCATTTT; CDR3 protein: CASSYFGGVGNQPQHF
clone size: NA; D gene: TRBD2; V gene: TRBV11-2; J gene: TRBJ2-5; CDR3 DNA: TGTGCCAGCAGCTTCATGACTAGCGGGAGAAAGAATGAGCAGTACTTC; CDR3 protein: CASSFMTSGRKNEQYF
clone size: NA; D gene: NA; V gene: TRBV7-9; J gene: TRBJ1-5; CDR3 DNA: TGTGCCAGCAGCTACGACGGACCTAGCAATCAGCCCCAGCATTTT; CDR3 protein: CASSYDGPSNQPQHF
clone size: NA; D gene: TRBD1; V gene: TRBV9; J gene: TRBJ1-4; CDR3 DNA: TGTGCCAGCAGCGCATGGACAGGTACTAATGAAAAACTGTTTTTT; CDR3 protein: CASSAWTGTNEKLFF
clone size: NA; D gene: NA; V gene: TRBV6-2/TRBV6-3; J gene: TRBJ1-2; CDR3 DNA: TGTGCCAGCAGCCGATCAACAGGGCCCAGCTATGGCTACACCTTC; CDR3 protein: CASSRSTGPSYGYTF
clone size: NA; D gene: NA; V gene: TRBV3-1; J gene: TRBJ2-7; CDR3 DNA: TGTGCCAGCCGGTTTGTGAACGAGCAGTATTTC; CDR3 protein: CASRFVNEQYF
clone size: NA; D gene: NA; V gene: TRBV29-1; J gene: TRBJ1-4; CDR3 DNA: TGCAGCGTAGCGACCAGAGCCTATGAAAAACTGTTTTTT; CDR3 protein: CSVATRAYEKLFF
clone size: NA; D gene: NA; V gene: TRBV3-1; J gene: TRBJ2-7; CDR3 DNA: TGTGCCAGCAGCCAAGATTGGTGGGGGGAAACCTACGAGCAGTACTTC; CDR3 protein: CASSQDWWGETYEQYF
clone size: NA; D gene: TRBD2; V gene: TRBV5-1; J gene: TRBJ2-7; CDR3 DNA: TGCGCCAGCAGCTTGGGGGGACTAGCGGGAGATGACGAGCAGTACTTC; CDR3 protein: CASSLGGLAGDDEQYF
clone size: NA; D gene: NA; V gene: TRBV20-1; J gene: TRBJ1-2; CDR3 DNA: TGCAGGCTGGGCCATGGCTACACCTTC; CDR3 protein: CRLGHGYTF
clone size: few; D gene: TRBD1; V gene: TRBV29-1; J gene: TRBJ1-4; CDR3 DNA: TGCAGCGTTCCGACCGGGACAGGGGGCAACAGCCTGGAAAAACTGTTTTTT; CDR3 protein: CSVPTGTGGNSLEKLFF
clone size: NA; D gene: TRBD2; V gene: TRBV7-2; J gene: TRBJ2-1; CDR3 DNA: TGTGCCAGCAGCTTAGAGCGACTAGCGGGGTCCTACAATGAGCAGTTCTTC; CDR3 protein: CASSLERLAGSYNEQFF
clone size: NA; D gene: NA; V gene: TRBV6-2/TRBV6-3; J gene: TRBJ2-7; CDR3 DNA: TGTGCCAGCAGAACGGGACCCCCCGGGAACGAGCAGTACTTC; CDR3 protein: CASRTGPPGNEQYF
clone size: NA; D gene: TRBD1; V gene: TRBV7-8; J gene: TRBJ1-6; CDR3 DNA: TGTGCCAGCAGCTCCAACAGGGGAATCTATAATTCACCCCTCCACTTT; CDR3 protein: CASSSNRGIYNSPLHF
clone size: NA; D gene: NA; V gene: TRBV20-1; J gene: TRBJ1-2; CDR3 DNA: TGCAGTGCTAGATCTGCGGAGGGGTTCCGGGGCTACACCTTC; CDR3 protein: CSARSAEGFRGYTF
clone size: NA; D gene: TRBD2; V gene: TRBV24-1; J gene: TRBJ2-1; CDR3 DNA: TGTGCCACCAGTGAGGCGGGAGGGCCGGACAATGAGCAGTTCTTC; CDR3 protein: CATSEAGGPDNEQFF
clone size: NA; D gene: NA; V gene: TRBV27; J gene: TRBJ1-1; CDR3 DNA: TGTGCCAGCGGGGTGACCACTGAAGCTTTCTTT; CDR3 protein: CASGVTTEAFF
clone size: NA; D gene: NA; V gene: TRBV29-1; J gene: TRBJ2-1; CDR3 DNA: TGCAGCGTTGAGGGGGGCCCAGGTTGGCGGGCCAATGAGCAGTTCTTC; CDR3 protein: CSVEGGPGWRANEQFF
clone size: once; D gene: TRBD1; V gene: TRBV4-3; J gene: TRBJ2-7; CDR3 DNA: TGCGCCATCGATGGAGGGAGAGCCGGGACAGGGTACGAGCAGTACTTC; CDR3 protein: CAIDGGRAGTGYEQYF
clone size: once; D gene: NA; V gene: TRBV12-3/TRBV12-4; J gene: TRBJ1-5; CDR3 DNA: TGTGCCAGCAGCCCTACAGGGCGAAGCAATCAGCCCCAGCATTTT; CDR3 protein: CASSPTGRSNQPQHF
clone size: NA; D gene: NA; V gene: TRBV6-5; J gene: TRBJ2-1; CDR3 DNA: TGTGCCAGCAGTGCCTCGGGACCACTCTACAATGAGCAGTTCTTC; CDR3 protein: CASSASGPLYNEQFF
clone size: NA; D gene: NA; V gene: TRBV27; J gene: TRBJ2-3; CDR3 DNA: TGTGCCAGCAGTTTTGGTCAGTCTTACACAGATACGCAGTATTTT; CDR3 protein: CASSFGQSYTDTQYF
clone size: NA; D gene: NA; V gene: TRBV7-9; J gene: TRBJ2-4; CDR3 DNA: TGTGCCAGCAGCCCCAGGGGATTTGCCAAAAACATTCAGTACTTC; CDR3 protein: CASSPRGFAKNIQYF
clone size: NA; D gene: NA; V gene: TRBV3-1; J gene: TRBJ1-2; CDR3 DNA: TGTGCCAGCAGCCAAGTCTCGGCTTACTTTAACTATGGCTACACCTTC; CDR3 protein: CASSQVSAYFNYGYTF